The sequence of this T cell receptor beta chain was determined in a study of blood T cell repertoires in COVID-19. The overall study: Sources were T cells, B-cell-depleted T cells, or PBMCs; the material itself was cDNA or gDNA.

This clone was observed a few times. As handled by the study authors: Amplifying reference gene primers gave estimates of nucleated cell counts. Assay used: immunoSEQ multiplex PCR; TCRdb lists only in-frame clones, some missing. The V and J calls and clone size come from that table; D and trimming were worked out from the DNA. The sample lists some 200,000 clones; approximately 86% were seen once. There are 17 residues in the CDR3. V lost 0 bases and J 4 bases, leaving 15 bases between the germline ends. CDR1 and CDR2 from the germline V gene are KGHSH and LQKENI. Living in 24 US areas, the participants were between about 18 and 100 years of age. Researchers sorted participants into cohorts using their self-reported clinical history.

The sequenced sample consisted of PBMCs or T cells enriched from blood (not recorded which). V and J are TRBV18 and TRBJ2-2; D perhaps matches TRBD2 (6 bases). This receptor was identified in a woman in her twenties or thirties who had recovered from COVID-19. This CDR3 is CASSPPSAGYVTGELFF. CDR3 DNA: TGTGCCAGCTCACCACCTAGCGCGGGGTACGTCACCGGGGAGCTGTTTTTT.